The present entry profiles one T cell receptor (beta chain) with its context. Its specificity is not known. Expressed TCRB transcripts got sequenced, as all isolated RNA was reverse transcribed. Naive, central memory and regulatory T cell samples produced a mean of about 3.5 million reads. Sequencing used immunoSEQ multiplex PCR; TCRdb keeps in-frame clones, though not all of them. The table has 200,000 to 250,000 clones, roughly a tenth seen once. Purities over 95% were achieved in all sorted populations. The data were taken from a study of beta chain features in type 1 diabetes. The study's findings and limits: Patients' naive, central memory and regulatory TCRB repertoires appeared more alike than those of healthy donors.

Germline V gives CDR1 SGHTA, CDR2 FQGNSA. This CDR3 has 16 residues. V gave up 5 bases and J gave up 1 base, with 18 bases separating them. The rearrangement links TRBV7-2 to TRBJ2-7; perhaps TRBD2 as D (6 bases). Material: central memory CD4+ T cells from blood. This TCR derives from a man younger than 30 in good health. The CDR3 DNA sequence: TGTGCCAGCAGCACGAAAAGGACGGCGGGGTCCTACGAGCAGTACTTC. It encodes CASSTKRTAGSYEQYF.